A single sample is the source of the 4 T cell receptor beta chains below, sequenced in a study of radiation and T cells in renal cell carcinoma. The table came from immunoSEQ multiplex PCR; TCRdb's copy has only in-frame clones and leaves some out. The sample includes about 16,000 clones, roughly 45% of them seen just once. As to treatment: 15 Gy SBRT to primary tumor, nephrectomy 4 weeks later. The source was tumor tissue, collected from a patient whose treatment included radiotherapy and nephrectomy. Receptor source: a woman aged 60 to 75 with renal cell carcinoma.

This rearrangement joins TRBV7-2 to TRBJ1-3; D not resolved. Germline lookup yields CDR1 SGHTA and CDR2 FQGNSA. The CDR3 extends over 16 amino acids. Trimming stripped 1 base from V and 0 bases from J, with 10 bases between. CDR3 protein: CASSLGGHRSGNTIYF. In DNA, the CDR3 is TGTGCCAGCAGCTTAGGAGGTCATCGCTCTGGAAACACCATATATTTT.

This clone came up many times. The rearrangement links TRBV4-1 to TRBJ2-5; 16 nucleotides agree with TRBD2. The germline V gene has CDR1 MGHRA and CDR2 YSYEKL. V was pared by 1 base and J by 6 bases, with 8 bases of the junction left unmatched. This CDR3 has 18 residues. This CDR3 reads CASSQAGLAGGEGKTQYF. The CDR3, as DNA: TGCGCCAGCAGCCAAGCGGGACTAGCGGGAGGGGAAGGAAAGACCCAGTACTTC.

This clone was recorded many times. V is TRBV7-2 and J is TRBJ1-2, with D perhaps matching TRBD1 (5 bases). CDR3 size: 12 residues. Between the trimmed V and J ends, which lost 5 bases and 8 bases, there was a span of 12 bases. Germline CDR1 and CDR2: SGHTA and FQGNSA. The CDR3 nucleotides read TGTGCCAGCAGCCCGGGGGGGAGAGGCTACACCTTC. It codes for CASSPGGRGYTF.

This clone has only a few counts. In DNA, the CDR3 is TGTGCCAGCAGCCGGGACACTTCCTACGAGCAGTACTTC. Its protein is CASSRDTSYEQYF. The chain has TRBV14 and TRBJ2-7, with D maybe TRBD1 (6 bases). CDR3 length: 13 amino acids. The germline V gene encodes CDR1 SGHDN and CDR2 FVKESK. Trimming removed 4 bases from V and 1 base from J, with 8 bases in between.